The 11 T cell receptor beta chains given below trace back to one sample, sequenced in a study of blood T cell repertoires in COVID-19. Profiled with immunoSEQ multiplex PCR; TCRdb holds only in-frame clones, not every one. The table has over 350,000 clones, around 90% seen once. Sequencing input: PBMCs or T cells enriched from blood (not recorded which). These TCRs come from a woman aged 18-35 years with acute COVID-19.

The chain uses TRBV7-2 and TRBJ2-3, with TRBD2 matching over 7 bases. V gave up 1 base and J gave up 8 bases; unmatched junction bases: 12. The CDR3 runs to 16 residues. CDR1 and CDR2 (germline): SGHTA, FQGNSA. The CDR3 spells CASSLDTSAIAATQYF. CDR3 sequence (DNA): TGTGCCAGCAGCTTAGATACTAGCGCAATAGCGGCTACGCAGTATTTT.

The J gene is TRBJ1-6, the V gene TRBV5-8; TRBD1 might be the D (5 bases). The CDR3 sequence is 15 residues long. Deletions cut 4 bases from V and 10 bases from J, with 18 bases between. Germline CDR1 reads SGHTS; CDR2 reads YDEGEE. DNA for the CDR3: TGTGCCAGCAGCCTTACAATAGGGGATTGGTCACCCCTCCACTTT. Protein sequence: CASSLTIGDWSPLHF. Using reference TRBV5-8 and TRBJ1-6 for the parts outside the CDR3, the full variable domain is EAGVTQSPTHLIKTRGQQATLRCSPISGHTSVYWYQQALGLGLQFLLWYDEGEERNRGNFPPRFSGRQFPNYSSELNVNALELEDSALYLCASSLTIGDWSPLHFGNGTRLTVT.

The chain links TRBV19 to TRBJ2-2; tentatively, D is TRBD2 (6 bases). The length of the CDR3 is 13 residues. Germline CDR1 reads LNHDA; CDR2 reads SQIVND (reference sequence). The V and J ends lost 3 bases and 7 bases respectively, with 9 bases between them. CDR3 nucleotides: TGTGCCAGTAGTATCACTAGCCACGGGGAGCTGTTTTTT. Its protein product is CASSITSHGELFF.

The chain has TRBV3-1 (or the pseudogene TRBV3-2) and TRBJ2-2; D call uncertain. Trimming shortened V by 1 base and J by 1 base, and 4 bases separated the two germline ends. Germline CDR1 is LGHDT and CDR2 is YNNKEL (reference sequence). This CDR3 region has 14 residues. CDR3 region: CASSQAGNTGELFF. The CDR3 DNA is TGTGCCAGCAGCCAAGCAGGGAACACCGGGGAGCTGTTTTTT.

The chain links TRBV7-2 to TRBJ1-2; 8 bases map to TRBD1. The germline V gene encodes CDR1 SGHTA and CDR2 FQGNSA. The CDR3 contains 17 residues. V shed 1 base, J shed 1 base, and the junction held 8 bases outside the gene matches. The CDR3 nucleotides read TGTGCCAGCAGCTTAGATTGGACAGGGAACGATAACTATGGCTACACCTTC. The encoded protein is CASSLDWTGNDNYGYTF.

This chain uses TRBV28 with TRBJ2-2; 10 nucleotides line up with TRBD2. Per germline, CDR1 MDHEN and CDR2 SYDVKM. After removal of 2 bases from V and 4 bases from J, the junction contained 1 base not matched to a gene. The CDR3 is made up of 15 amino acids. CDR3 sequence reads: CASSLSGRGTGELFF. CDR3 DNA: TGTGCCAGCAGTTTAAGCGGGAGGGGCACCGGGGAGCTGTTTTTT.

This clone has just a few counts. J is TRBJ1-5 and V is TRBV6-5; D is perhaps TRBD1 (6 bases). The CDR3 consists of 16 residues. Trimming cost V 0 bases and J 4 bases, with 13 bases left between them. Germline V gene sequence: CDR1 MNHEY, CDR2 SVGAGI. CDR3 nucleotides: TGTGCCAGCAGTTACTCCTTCGGGACACTAAATCAGCCCCAGCATTTT. Translated, it gives CASSYSFGTLNQPQHF.

Only one count was recorded for this clone. The gene calls are TRBV12-3 or TRBV12-4 and TRBJ1-5; unclear D gene. Deletions cut 8 bases from V and 2 bases from J, with 7 bases between. The length of the CDR3 is 12 residues. In DNA, the CDR3 is TGTGCCAGCCACTTGGGCAATCAGCCCCAGCATTTT. Protein: CASHLGNQPQHF.

The rearrangement joins TRBV5-1 to TRBJ1-2, with a tentative D call TRBD1 (6 bases). The CDR3 has 14 residues. The ends were cut back, 4 bases at V and 1 base at J, with 11 bases in the middle. Germline V gene data show CDR1 as SGHRS and CDR2 as YFSETQ. The CDR3 here is CASSRDTHNYGYTF. The CDR3 DNA reads as TGCGCCAGCAGCCGGGACACCCATAACTATGGCTACACCTTC.

This clone showed up just once. CDR3 sequence: CASSPGGPLFSGANVLTF. Written as DNA, the CDR3 is TGTGCCAGCAGCCCAGGGGGCCCTTTATTCTCTGGGGCCAACGTCCTGACTTTC. This chain joins TRBV5-6 and TRBJ2-6; 8 bases agree with TRBD1. Trimming took 4 bases from V and 0 from J; bases not matched to a gene: 9. Germline CDR1 is SGHDT and CDR2 is YYEEEE. The CDR3 runs 18 residues.

V is TRBV12-3 or TRBV12-4 and J is TRBJ2-7; 7 bases align to TRBD1. The CDR3 runs to 12 residues. With 4 bases clipped from V and 6 bases from J, the junction kept 3 bases outside the gene matches. Written as DNA, the CDR3 is TGTGCCAGCAGTTACCGACAGGGCGAGCAGTACTTC. Translating it yields CASSYRQGEQYF.